The 10 T cell receptor beta chains below come from one sample, sequenced in a study of identical twins. TCRdb independently ran MiXCR on the 5' RACE reads; one entry per CDR3 protein. Among under 900,000 distinct CDR3 sequences listed, approximately 13% were seen once. These data were also filed under a second study, of yellow fever vaccine responses in identical twins.

Specimen: PBMCs. Every receptor here comes from a woman aged 18-29 years in good health.

The rearrangement joins TRBV5-1 to TRBJ2-1; D perhaps matches TRBD2 (6 bases). V lost 0 bases, J lost 10 bases, and 23 bases lay in between. Germline lookup yields CDR1 SGHRS and CDR2 YFSETQ. The CDR3 consists of 17 residues. Here the CDR3 DNA reads TGCGCCAGCAGCTTGGGGGGCCGGGACTCCTCGAGTCGGGAGCAGTTCTTC. It codes for CASSLGGRDSSSREQFF.

The chain employs TRBV29-1 and TRBJ2-7; TRBD2 agrees at 8 bases. From germline, CDR1 is SQVTM and CDR2 ANQGSEA. The CDR3 covers 14 residues. V shed 7 bases, J shed 2 bases, and the junction held 10 bases outside the gene matches. CDR3 loop: CSAVLAGPTYEQYF. The CDR3 DNA sequence: TGCAGCGCTGTCCTAGCGGGCCCCACCTACGAGCAGTACTTC.

The gene calls are TRBV7-8 and TRBJ2-7; no clear D gene. Germline lookup yields CDR1 SGHVS and CDR2 FQNEAQ. V dropped 5 bases and J dropped 0 bases, with 11 bases sitting between them. The CDR3 contains 14 residues. The CDR3 DNA follows: TGTGCCAGCAGCCCGGAAGTGAGCTCCTACGAGCAGTACTTC. Its protein product is CASSPEVSSYEQYF.

This clonotype was seen at least ten times. CDR3 nucleotides: TGTGCCAGCAGCTTAGAGGGAGACCCTCACACCGGGGAGCTGTTTTTT. Encoded protein: CASSLEGDPHTGELFF. The V gene is TRBV11-3, the J gene TRBJ2-2; D might be TRBD2 (5 bases). Germline loops: CDR1 SGHNT, CDR2 YENEEA. There are 16 residues in the CDR3. V was cut by 0 bases and J by 3 bases, with 11 bases left in between.

The rearrangement uses TRBV12-5 and TRBJ2-2; 8 bases line up with TRBD2. Germline V lookup: CDR1 LGHNT, CDR2 FRNRAP. Unmatched junction bases numbered 13, after V lost 3 bases and J lost 7 bases. The CDR3 runs to 17 residues. CDR3 coding DNA: TGTGCTAGTGGTTTATTTTTAGCGGGATATGTGAACGGGGAGCTGTTTTTT. This encodes CASGLFLAGYVNGELFF.

This clonotype was detected many times. The chain uses TRBV5-6 and TRBJ2-6; no clear D. V was trimmed by 5 bases and J by 0 bases, leaving 6 bases between them. Germline V gene sequence: CDR1 SGHDT, CDR2 YYEEEE. The CDR3 runs 14 residues. The CDR3 DNA reads as TGTGCCAGCAGGCTGAACTCTGGGGCCAACGTCCTGACTTTC. Protein product: CASRLNSGANVLTF.

Of note for this clonotype: A junction end diverges from the germline sequence, so it may reflect a read error. The V and J genes are TRBV7-9 and TRBJ1-2; 8 nucleotides line up with TRBD1. The V gene's germline CDR1 is SEHNR and CDR2 FQNEAQ (reference sequence). The CDR3 is made up of 11 amino acids. CDR3 in amino acids: CASSDLIGQGF. The CDR3 DNA is TGTGCCAGCAGCGACCTTATTGGACAGGGATTC.

This clonotype was found a few times. The chain employs TRBV28 and TRBJ2-5, with 11 bases that match TRBD2. From germline, CDR1 is MDHEN and CDR2 SYDVKM. Losses at the gene ends were 4 bases for V and 5 bases for J; bases not matched to a gene: 9. The CDR3 sequence is 16 residues long. Written as DNA, the CDR3 is TGTGCCAGCAGTTATCTTACTAGCGGGAGACACGAGACCCAGTACTTC. As protein: CASSYLTSGRHETQYF.

This clonotype was seen only a few times. The V and J genes are TRBV9 and TRBJ2-7, with 10 bases that match TRBD1. The CDR3 is 15 residues long. Germline loops: CDR1 SGDLS, CDR2 YYNGEE. V trimming: 4 bases; J trimming: 2 bases; junction bases outside the gene matches: 6. CDR3 protein: CASSSGQGGTYEQYF. CDR3 nucleotides: TGTGCCAGCAGCTCCGGACAGGGGGGTACCTACGAGCAGTACTTC.

This clonotype occurred a few times. V is TRBV20-1 and J is TRBJ2-1; TRBD2 aligns across 7 bases. With 3 bases clipped from V and 6 bases from J, the junction kept 11 bases outside the gene matches. The CDR3 consists of 15 residues. The germline gives CDR1 DFQATT, CDR2 SNEGSKA (reference sequence). Here the CDR3 reads CSASPNGLVGNEQFF. CDR3 in DNA: TGCAGTGCTAGCCCAAACGGACTAGTTGGCAATGAGCAGTTCTTC.